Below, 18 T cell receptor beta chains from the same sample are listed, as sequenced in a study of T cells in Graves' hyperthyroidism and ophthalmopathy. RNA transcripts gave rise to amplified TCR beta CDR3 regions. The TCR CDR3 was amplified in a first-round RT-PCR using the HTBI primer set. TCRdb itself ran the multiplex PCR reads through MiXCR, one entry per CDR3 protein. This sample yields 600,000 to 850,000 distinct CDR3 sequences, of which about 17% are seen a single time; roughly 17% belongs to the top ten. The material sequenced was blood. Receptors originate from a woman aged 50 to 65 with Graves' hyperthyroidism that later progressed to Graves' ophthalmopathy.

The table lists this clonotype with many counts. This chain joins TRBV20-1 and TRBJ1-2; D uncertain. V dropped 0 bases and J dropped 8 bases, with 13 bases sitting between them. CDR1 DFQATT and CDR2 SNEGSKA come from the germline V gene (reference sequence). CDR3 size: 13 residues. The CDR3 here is CSARESGKGGYTF. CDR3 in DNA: TGCAGTGCTAGAGAATCCGGGAAAGGAGGCTACACCTTC.

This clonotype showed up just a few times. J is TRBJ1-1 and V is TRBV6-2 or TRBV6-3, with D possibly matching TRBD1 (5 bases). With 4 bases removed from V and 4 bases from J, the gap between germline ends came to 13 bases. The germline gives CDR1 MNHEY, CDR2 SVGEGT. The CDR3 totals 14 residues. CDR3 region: CASSSTEGVTEAFF. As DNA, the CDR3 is TGTGCCAGCAGTTCGACAGAGGGAGTCACTGAAGCTTTCTTT.

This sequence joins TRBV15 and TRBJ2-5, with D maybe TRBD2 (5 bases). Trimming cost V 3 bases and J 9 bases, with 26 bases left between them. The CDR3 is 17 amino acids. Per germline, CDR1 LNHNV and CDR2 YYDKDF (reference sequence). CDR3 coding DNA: TGTGCCACCAGCAGCCTCAAAGAGGGCAGAGGGCGTCCGCCCCAGTACTTC. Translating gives CATSSLKEGRGRPPQYF.

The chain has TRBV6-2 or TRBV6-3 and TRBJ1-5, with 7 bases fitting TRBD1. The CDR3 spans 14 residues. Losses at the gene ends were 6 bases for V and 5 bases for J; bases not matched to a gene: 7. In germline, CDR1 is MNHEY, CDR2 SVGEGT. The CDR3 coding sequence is TGTGCCAGCAGGTTGGGTACAGGGGATCAGCCCCAGCATTTT. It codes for CASRLGTGDQPQHF.

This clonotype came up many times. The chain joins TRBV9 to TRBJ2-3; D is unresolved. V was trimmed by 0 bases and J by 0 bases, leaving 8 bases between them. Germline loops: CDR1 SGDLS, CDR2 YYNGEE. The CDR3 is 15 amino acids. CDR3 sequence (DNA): TGTGCCAGCAGCGTAGCTCTGAGAAGCACAGATACGCAGTATTTT. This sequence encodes CASSVALRSTDTQYF.

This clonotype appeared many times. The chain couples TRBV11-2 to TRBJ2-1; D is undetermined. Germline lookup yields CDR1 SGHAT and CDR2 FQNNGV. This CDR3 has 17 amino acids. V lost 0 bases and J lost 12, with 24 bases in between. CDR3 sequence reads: CASSLDRVGMVIMRQFF. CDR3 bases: TGTGCCAGCAGCTTAGATCGGGTAGGGATGGTCATAATGAGGCAGTTCTTC.

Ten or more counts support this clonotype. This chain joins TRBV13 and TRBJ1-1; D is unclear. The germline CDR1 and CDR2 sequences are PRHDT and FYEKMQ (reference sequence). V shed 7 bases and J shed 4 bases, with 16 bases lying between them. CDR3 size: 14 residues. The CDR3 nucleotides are TGTGCCAGCAAACCCATGTCGGCCGGCACTGAAGCTTTCTTT. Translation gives CASKPMSAGTEAFF. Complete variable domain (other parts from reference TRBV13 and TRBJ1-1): AAGVIQSPRHLIKEKRETATLKCYPIPRHDTVYWYQQGPGQDPQFLISFYEKMQSDKGSIPDRFSAQQFSDYHSELNMSSLELGDSALYFCASKPMSAGTEAFFGQGTRLTVV.

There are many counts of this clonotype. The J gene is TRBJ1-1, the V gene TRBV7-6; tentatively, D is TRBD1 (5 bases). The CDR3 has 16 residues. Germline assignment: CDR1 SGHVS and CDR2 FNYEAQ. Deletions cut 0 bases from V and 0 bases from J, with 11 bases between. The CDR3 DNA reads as TGTGCCAGCAGCTTAGCACGCTGGGGGGTGAACACTGAAGCTTTCTTT. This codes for CASSLARWGVNTEAFF.

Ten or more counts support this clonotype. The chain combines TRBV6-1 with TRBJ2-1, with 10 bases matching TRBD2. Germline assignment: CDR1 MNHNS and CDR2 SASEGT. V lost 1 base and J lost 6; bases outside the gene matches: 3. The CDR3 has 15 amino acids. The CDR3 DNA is TGTGCCAGCAGTGAAGTAAGCGGGGGGGCCAATGAGCAGTTCTTC. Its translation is CASSEVSGGANEQFF.

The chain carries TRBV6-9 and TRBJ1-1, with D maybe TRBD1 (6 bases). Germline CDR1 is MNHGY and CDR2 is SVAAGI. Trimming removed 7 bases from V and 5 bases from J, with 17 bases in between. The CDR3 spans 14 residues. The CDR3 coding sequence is TGTGCCAGCAACCCGACAGGCCCAAGAACTGAAGCTTTCTTT. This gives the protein CASNPTGPRTEAFF.

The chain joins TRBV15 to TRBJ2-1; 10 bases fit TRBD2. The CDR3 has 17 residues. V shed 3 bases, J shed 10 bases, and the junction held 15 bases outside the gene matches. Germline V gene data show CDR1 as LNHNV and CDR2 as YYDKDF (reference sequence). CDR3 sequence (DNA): TGTGCCACCAGCAGCCCTACTAGCGGGGATCGATATGGGGAGCAGTTCTTC. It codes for CATSSPTSGDRYGEQFF.

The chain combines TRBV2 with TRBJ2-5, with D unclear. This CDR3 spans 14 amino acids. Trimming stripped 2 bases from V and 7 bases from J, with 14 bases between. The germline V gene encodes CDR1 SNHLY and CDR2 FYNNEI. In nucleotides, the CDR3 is TGTGCCAGCAGTGAAATCGGCCAGATGGGGACCCAGTACTTC. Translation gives CASSEIGQMGTQYF.

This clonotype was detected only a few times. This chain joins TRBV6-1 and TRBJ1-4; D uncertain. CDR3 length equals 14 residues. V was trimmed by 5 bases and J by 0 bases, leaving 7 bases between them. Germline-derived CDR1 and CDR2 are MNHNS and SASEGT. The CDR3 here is CASSTIATNEKLFF. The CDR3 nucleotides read TGTGCCAGCAGTACTATTGCAACTAATGAAAAACTGTTTTTT.

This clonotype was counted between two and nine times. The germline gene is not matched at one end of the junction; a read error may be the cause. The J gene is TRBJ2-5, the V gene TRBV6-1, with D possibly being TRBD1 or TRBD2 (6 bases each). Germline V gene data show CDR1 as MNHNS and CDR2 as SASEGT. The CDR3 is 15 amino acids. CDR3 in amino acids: CAGSGPPGAQETQYF. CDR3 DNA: TGTGCCGGCAGTGGGCCTCCGGGGGCGCAAGAGACCCAGTACTTC.

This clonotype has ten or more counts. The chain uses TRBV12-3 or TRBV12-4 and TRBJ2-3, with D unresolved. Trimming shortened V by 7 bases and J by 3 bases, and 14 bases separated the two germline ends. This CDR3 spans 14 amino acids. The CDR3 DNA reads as TGTGCCAGCACCGCGCGCGCCGGGACAGATACGCAGTATTTT. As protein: CASTARAGTDTQYF.

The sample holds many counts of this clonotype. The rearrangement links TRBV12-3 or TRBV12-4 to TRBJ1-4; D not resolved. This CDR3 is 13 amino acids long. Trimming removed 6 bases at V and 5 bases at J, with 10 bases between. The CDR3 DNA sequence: TGTGCCAGCAGCGTACTGGTGAATGAAAAACTGTTTTTT. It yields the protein CASSVLVNEKLFF.

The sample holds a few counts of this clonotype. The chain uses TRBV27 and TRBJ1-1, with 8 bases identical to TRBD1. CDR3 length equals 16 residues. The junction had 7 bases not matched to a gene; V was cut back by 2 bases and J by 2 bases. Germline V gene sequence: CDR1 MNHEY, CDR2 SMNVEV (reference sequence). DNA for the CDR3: TGTGCCAGCAGTTTACCCCCCGGACAGGGCAACACTGAAGCTTTCTTT. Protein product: CASSLPPGQGNTEAFF.

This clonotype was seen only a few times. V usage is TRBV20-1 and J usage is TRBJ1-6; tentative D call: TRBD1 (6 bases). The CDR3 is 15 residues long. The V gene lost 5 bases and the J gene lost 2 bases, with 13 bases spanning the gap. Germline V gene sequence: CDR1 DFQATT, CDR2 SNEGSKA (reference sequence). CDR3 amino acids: CSALGQHPYNSPLHF. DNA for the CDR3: TGCAGTGCTCTAGGACAGCACCCCTATAATTCACCCCTCCACTTT.